This is a list of T cell receptor beta chains from one sample in a study of blood T cell repertoires in COVID-19. Sequenced by immunoSEQ multiplex PCR; TCRdb stores in-frame clones only, minus some. The data show 290,000 or so clones, with roughly 80% seen just once and less than 5.5% held by the top ten. What was sequenced was PBMCs or T cells enriched from blood (not recorded which). These TCRs come from a man aged 40-55 years who had been exposed to COVID-19. CDR3s include the opening cysteine and the closing phenylalanine or tryptophan. A D gene is named only where the DNA matches it firmly. Part of the rows lack a size; the others show once, few, many or a class for expanded clones.

DNA: TGTGCCACCAGTTCGCGGGAGGATGAATACAATGAGCAGTTCTTC; CDR3: CATSSREDEYNEQFF; D: TRBD2; size: .; V: TRBV24-1; J: TRBJ2-1
DNA: TGTGCCAGCAGCGAGCCTGGCGGGAGTTACAATGAGCAGTTCTTC; CDR3: CASSEPGGSYNEQFF; D: TRBD2; size: .; V: TRBV9; J: TRBJ2-1
DNA: TGCAGCGTCCAACAGAAATTGAACACTGAAGCTTTCTTT; CDR3: CSVQQKLNTEAFF; D: .; size: .; V: TRBV29-1; J: TRBJ1-1
DNA: TGCGCCAGCAGCCGATCTACAGTTGGGCTGAACACTGAAGCTTTCTTT; CDR3: CASSRSTVGLNTEAFF; D: .; size: .; V: TRBV5-1; J: TRBJ1-1
DNA: TGTGCCAGCACATTGGGACTAGTGACAGATACGCAGTATTTT; CDR3: CASTLGLVTDTQYF; D: TRBD2; size: once; V: TRBV6-5; J: TRBJ2-3
DNA: TGCGCCAGCAGCCAAATGCAGGACAGGAACACTGAAGCTTTCTTT; CDR3: CASSQMQDRNTEAFF; D: .; size: .; V: TRBV4-1; J: TRBJ1-1
DNA: TGTGCCAGCAAGACTAGCGGCCTAGCCTACAATGAGCAGTTCTTC; CDR3: CASKTSGLAYNEQFF; D: TRBD2; size: .; V: TRBV28; J: TRBJ2-1
DNA: TGTGCCAGCAGCCGGAAGCAGGACAGGCGGGAGACCCAGTACTTC; CDR3: CASSRKQDRRETQYF; D: TRBD1; size: .; V: TRBV14; J: TRBJ2-5
DNA: TGTGCCAGCAGCGTTGGTCAGGCCCCCTACGAGCAGTACTTC; CDR3: CASSVGQAPYEQYF; D: .; size: .; V: TRBV9; J: TRBJ2-7
DNA: TGTGCCTGGACAGGGGGCTATAATTCACCCCTCCACTTT; CDR3: CAWTGGYNSPLHF; D: TRBD1; size: .; V: TRBV30; J: TRBJ1-6
DNA: TGTGCCAGCAGCGTTCACAATCAGCCCCAGCATTTT; CDR3: CASSVHNQPQHF; D: .; size: .; V: TRBV14; J: TRBJ1-5
DNA: TGCGCCAGCAGCCAAGATAGCAGGGTCTACGAGCAGTACTTC; CDR3: CASSQDSRVYEQYF; D: .; size: few; V: TRBV4-1; J: TRBJ2-7
DNA: TGTGCCAGCAGCCACGACAGGCAGGAGTACTTC; CDR3: CASSHDRQEYF; D: .; size: .; V: TRBV3-1/TRBV3-2; J: TRBJ2-7
DNA: TGTGCCAGTTGTATAGGCACGGGACGGGGGACCTATGGCTACACCTTC; CDR3: CASCIGTGRGTYGYTF; D: .; size: .; V: TRBV19; J: TRBJ1-2
DNA: TGTGCCAGCAGTACGATCGGGAACACTGAAGCTTTCTTT; CDR3: CASSTIGNTEAFF; D: .; size: .; V: TRBV2; J: TRBJ1-1
DNA: TGTGCCAGCAGCTTAGATATGGCGGGTTACACTGAAGCTTTCTTT; CDR3: CASSLDMAGYTEAFF; D: .; size: .; V: TRBV11-2; J: TRBJ1-1
DNA: TGCGCCAGCAGCTTGATGACAGGGGGAGGTAACGCTGAAGCTTTCTTT; CDR3: CASSLMTGGGNAEAFF; D: TRBD1; size: .; V: TRBV5-1; J: TRBJ1-1
DNA: TGTGCCAGCGGTTCGGGAGTTTCCTACGAGCAGTACTTC; CDR3: CASGSGVSYEQYF; D: .; size: .; V: TRBV9; J: TRBJ2-7
DNA: TGTGCCAGCAGTGATGGAGCTAGACCTCGCTTC; CDR3: CASSDGARPRF; D: .; size: .; V: TRBV2; J: TRBJ2-7
DNA: TGTGCCAGCTCACCTCCTTCGGTAGCTAATGAAAAACTGTTTTTT; CDR3: CASSPPSVANEKLFF; D: .; size: .; V: TRBV18; J: TRBJ1-4
DNA: TGTGCCAGCAGGACCGGGGTGAGAGCTTTCTTT; CDR3: CASRTGVRAFF; D: .; size: .; V: TRBV6-5; J: TRBJ1-1
DNA: TGCGCCAGCAGCCAAGATCGGTTCACCCCGCAGGGGCCAGATACGCAGTATTTT; CDR3: CASSQDRFTPQGPDTQYF; D: .; size: .; V: TRBV4-1; J: TRBJ2-3
DNA: TGTGCCAGCAGCGAGGACAGTAAGCTGTTTTTT; CDR3: CASSEDSKLFF; D: .; size: once; V: TRBV7-9; J: TRBJ1-4
DNA: TGTGCCAGTAGAGGACTAGCGGGAGAGGGGGAGCAGTTCTTC; CDR3: CASRGLAGEGEQFF; D: TRBD2; size: .; V: TRBV5-4; J: TRBJ2-1
DNA: TGTGCCAGCAGCCTCACCGGGACTGGTGCCTACGAGCAGTACTTC; CDR3: CASSLTGTGAYEQYF; D: .; size: .; V: TRBV7-2; J: TRBJ2-7
DNA: TGCAGCGTCATCCGACAGGAACAGCAGTACTTC; CDR3: CSVIRQEQQYF; D: .; size: .; V: TRBV29-1; J: TRBJ2-7